These T cell receptor beta chains were read from a single sample in a study of T cells expressing NK-cell markers. TCRdb reprocessed the 5' RACE reads, keeping one entry per CDR3 protein, no DNA. The sample has hundreds of thousands of distinct CDR3 sequences. The material sequenced was blood T cells: a sorted CD56 or NKG2C T cell subset, CD4+ or CD8+ T cells, or bulk PBMC T cells (not recorded which). The receptors shown here come from a man aged 18 to 30 in good health. Each CDR3 is given with its conserved first and last residue.

cdr3_length	j_call	v_call	cdr3_aa
13	TRBJ2-1	TRBV19	CASRGALWAEQFF
12	TRBJ1-2	TRBV13	CASSLVGFGYTF
14	TRBJ1-1	TRBV5-1	CASSVAGENTEAFF
19	TRBJ2-7	TRBV27	CASSTSDGTKLGFPYEQYF
16	TRBJ2-7	TRBV20-1	CSATRMEGQGAIEQYF
17	TRBJ2-5	TRBV3-1	CASSFGGTGDTSKTQYF
16	TRBJ2-3	TRBV12-3/TRBV12-4	CASSSPPGQGTDTQYF
15	TRBJ2-5	TRBV20-1	CSAREGTGVRETQYF
14	TRBJ1-1	TRBV9	CASNTGGMGTEAFF
14	TRBJ2-3	TRBV29-1	CSVGPGQVPDTQYF
15	TRBJ2-5	TRBV7-6	CASSLDWGRGETQYF
15	TRBJ2-7	TRBV10-3	CAIRGTTVPSYEQYF
15	TRBJ1-5	TRBV7-2	CASSSGQGERQPQHF
20	TRBJ2-1	TRBV7-9	CASSFGARGRAHLSYNEQFF
19	TRBJ2-1	TRBV11-1	CASSSWGLAGVLSYNEQFF
16	TRBJ1-2	TRBV7-9	CASSLASVPGNYGYTF
15	TRBJ2-5	TRBV20-1	CSARDPGRGEETQYF
14	TRBJ1-2	TRBV12-3/TRBV12-4	CASSLTVHNYGYTF
15	TRBJ2-2	TRBV28	CASSLAGGPSGELFF
17	TRBJ1-1	TRBV12-5	CASGLYATGAWGTEAFF
14	TRBJ2-1	TRBV10-3	CASSLARDYNEQFF
13	TRBJ2-2	TRBV6-2/TRBV6-3	CASSYAWGGELFF
14	TRBJ2-7	TRBV28	CASSFKFPDYEQYF
15	TRBJ1-5	TRBV5-1	CASSAGGIDNQPQHF
16	TRBJ2-4	TRBV4-2	CASSQETPGAKNIQYF
13	TRBJ1-4	TRBV12-3/TRBV12-4	CASNARPNEKLFF
20	TRBJ2-6	TRBV5-1	CASSSGRNQGTGSGANVLTF
13	TRBJ2-6	TRBV5-1	CASRWSGANVLTF
13	TRBJ1-6	TRBV29-1	CSVGASPNSPLHF
14	TRBJ2-7	TRBV4-3	CASSQDNGFGEQYF
15	TRBJ2-3	TRBV29-1	CSVEWGGQPTDTQYF
17	TRBJ2-7	TRBV5-1	CASSYEPGRKKSYEQYF
17	TRBJ2-7	TRBV5-1	CASSPGLRPQFSYEQYF